Sequencing of this T cell receptor (beta chain) was carried out in a study of blood T cell repertoires in COVID-19. The overall study: Samples taken during acute and convalescent COVID-19 were collected in the United States, Italy and Spain. From T cells, B-cell-depleted T cells, or PBMCs came the material, which was cDNA or gDNA.

This clone was counted only a few times. In the original workflow: Using reference gene primer amplification, nucleated cell counts were estimated. Measured with immunoSEQ multiplex PCR; TCRdb has only the in-frame clones, and not every one. V and J calls and clone size follow that table, whereas D and trimming were derived from the DNA. Here the sample spans just over 650,000 clones, 75% to 90% being singletons. The CDR3 length is 13 residues. V gave up 6 bases and J gave up 4 bases, with 10 bases separating them. Per the germline V gene, CDR1 is SGHDN and CDR2 is FVKESK. The V and J genes are TRBV14 and TRBJ2-1; D is perhaps TRBD1 (6 bases). Sequencing was performed on peripheral blood. The TCR originated in a woman aged 18 to 35 with acute or convalescent COVID-19. CDR3 in DNA: TGTGCCAGCAGGGCCAGGGGTTACAATGAGCAGTTCTTC. The encoded protein is CASRARGYNEQFF.